The TCR beta chain under discussion was sequenced for a study of cytomegalovirus exposure and HLA in healthy donors. Overall study context: One earlier analysis, a look at 150 million to 200 million T cells, found some 100 million unique TCR beta sequences.

V shed 4 bases, J shed 3 bases, and the junction held 9 bases outside the gene matches. The CDR3 loop spans 16 amino acids. The germline V gene has CDR1 MNHGY and CDR2 SAAAGT. PCR was performed using 60 Vbeta and 13 Jbeta primers. Only in-frame clones appear in the TCRdb table, and some are missing; sequencing was by immunoSEQ multiplex PCR. The sample includes more than 95,000 clones, approximately 76% of them seen just once. As concerns this clone: Its antigen is unidentified.

The study, taken as a whole, reports: HLA-A and HLA-B allele assignments for most subjects were reportedly predicted accurately using TCR beta sequences.

This receptor was obtained from a man aged 45-60 years in good health and CMV-seropositive. The sample taken for sequencing was PBMCs. The V gene is TRBV6-8, the J gene TRBJ2-3, with 8 bases lining up with TRBD2. CDR3 in DNA: TGTGCCAGCAGTTCCCCTAGCGGGTCGGGAACAGATACGCAGTATTTT. Translating gives CASSSPSGSGTDTQYF.